The sequence of this TCR beta chain was determined in a study of T and B cells in COVID-19 patients. For the study at large: Most recovered patients had mild to moderate COVID-19 treated as outpatients.

TRB rearrangements were amplified by multiplex PCR with BIOMED2 TRB-A/B primers. Each CDR3 protein is one row after TCRdb ran MiXCR on the multiplex PCR reads. The sample yields about 13,000 distinct CDR3 sequences, less than 30% seen once. Each TRB amplification used roughly 230-550 ng of genomic DNA from blood. Trimming pared 1 base from V and 0 bases from J, leaving 10 bases between. The CDR3 is made up of 15 amino acids. Looked up from germline, CDR1 is SGHRS and CDR2 is YFSETQ. Study observations and caveats: The recovered cohort had 2,000 or so exclusive TCR clusters, including just over 30 low generation probability clusters. Patients with COVID-19 reportedly showed strongly skewed T cell receptor beta variable and joining gene usage. Highly clonal in active COVID-19, TRB repertoires exceeded healthy-donor diversity and richness at recovery.

In its sample, this clonotype was seen a few times. Its antigen is currently unknown. The receptor's source is a human donor who had recovered from COVID-19. The rearrangement joins TRBV5-1 to TRBJ2-5, with D perhaps matching TRBD2 (6 bases). The specimen was blood. The CDR3 coding sequence is TGCGCCAGCAGCTTGACGGGGAGGCACCAAGAGACCCAGTACTTC. Encoded protein: CASSLTGRHQETQYF.